The 30 T cell receptor beta chains below were found in one sample sequenced in a study of blood T cell repertoires in COVID-19. Here immunoSEQ multiplex PCR was the method, and the copy in TCRdb shows in-frame clones only, minus some. The sample lists under 200,000 clones, roughly 80% seen once, with approximately 15% in the top ten. The specimen was peripheral blood. The receptors originated from a man aged 60 to 69 with active or convalescent COVID-19.

The chain is built from TRBV4-2 and TRBJ2-7; 7 bases match TRBD1. V gave up 2 bases and J gave up 6 bases; unmatched junction bases: 4. Germline CDR1 and CDR2: LGHNA and YNFKEQ. This CDR3 region has 13 residues. The CDR3 spells CASSQSRQGEQYF. The CDR3 nucleotides are TGTGCCAGCAGCCAATCCCGACAGGGCGAGCAGTACTTC.

The chain links TRBV5-4 to TRBJ2-7; 7 bases agree with TRBD2. Germline loops: CDR1 SGHNT, CDR2 YYREEE (reference sequence). With V trimmed by 4 bases and J by 2 bases, 6 bases remained unmatched. This CDR3 comprises 14 residues. CDR3 amino acids: CASSPFAGAYEQYF. The CDR3 DNA is TGTGCCAGCAGCCCCTTTGCGGGGGCCTACGAGCAGTACTTC.

V and J are TRBV18 and TRBJ1-1; D is possibly TRBD1 (5 bases). The germline V gene has CDR1 KGHSH and CDR2 LQKENI. Deletions cut 5 bases from V and 0 bases from J, with 10 bases between. CDR3 length: 14 residues. CDR3 sequence reads: CASSTGLLNTEAFF. CDR3 sequence (DNA): TGTGCCAGCTCAACGGGACTGCTGAACACTGAAGCTTTCTTT.

V and J are TRBV7-2 and TRBJ2-7; possible D gene TRBD1, 5 bases. V was trimmed by 2 bases and J by 3 bases, leaving 14 bases between them. CDR1 is SGHTA, CDR2 FQGNSA, per germline. The CDR3 has 15 residues. The CDR3 loop reads CASSLSRRANYEQYF. The CDR3 nucleotides are TGTGCCAGCAGCTTAAGCCGCAGGGCGAACTACGAGCAGTACTTC.

The V and J genes are TRBV5-5 and TRBJ2-1, with 11 bases that match TRBD2. Germline V gene lookup returns CDR1 SGHKS and CDR2 YYEKEE (reference sequence). The V segment lost 6 bases and the J segment 0 bases; nucleotides outside the gene matches: 5. This CDR3 spans 16 amino acids. CDR3 nucleotide sequence: TGTGCCAGCAAGACTAGCGGGATAAGCTCCTACAATGAGCAGTTCTTC. Its translation is CASKTSGISSYNEQFF. The full variable domain, completed using reference TRBV5-5 and TRBJ2-1, is DAGVTQSPTHLIKTRGQQVTLRCSPISGHKSVSWYQQVLGQGPQFIFQYYEKEERGRGNFPDRFSARQFPNYSSELNVNALLLGDSALYLCASKTSGISSYNEQFFGPGTRLTVL.

The chain joins TRBV18 to TRBJ2-2, with D perhaps matching TRBD2 (6 bases). CDR1 and CDR2 (germline): KGHSH, LQKENI. The CDR3 is made up of 14 amino acids. The germline V and J ends were trimmed by 5 bases and 2 bases, with 9 bases remaining between them. CDR3 coding DNA: TGTGCCAGCTCAGGGGGGACCAACACCGGGGAGCTGTTTTTT. Its translation: CASSGGTNTGELFF. Looking up the rest from reference TRBV18 and TRBJ2-2 gives the full variable domain: NAGVMQNPRHLVRRRGQEARLRCSPMKGHSHVYWYRQLPEEGLKFMVYLQKENIIDESGMPKERFSAEFPKEGPSILRIQQVVRGDSAAYFCASSGGTNTGELFFGEGSRLTVL.

The V gene is TRBV19, the J gene TRBJ2-3; 10 nucleotides align to TRBD2. V lost 7 bases, J lost 4 bases, and 8 bases stayed unmatched. The CDR3 has 15 amino acids. Per germline, CDR1 LNHDA and CDR2 SQIVND (reference sequence). CDR3 DNA sequence: TGTGCCAGTATCCCAAGCGGGAGGGCCTCAGATACGCAGTATTTT. This sequence encodes CASIPSGRASDTQYF.

The genes are TRBV28 and TRBJ1-2, with 9 bases aligning to TRBD1. The CDR3 loop spans 14 amino acids. V gave up 3 bases and J gave up 4 bases; unmatched junction bases: 3. Germline CDR1 and CDR2: MDHEN and SYDVKM. The CDR3 coding sequence is TGTGCCAGCAGTTTCGGGACAGGGCCCTATGGCTACACCTTC. This sequence encodes CASSFGTGPYGYTF.

This clone was detected only a few times. The chain is built from TRBV29-1 and TRBJ1-3; D unresolved. From germline, CDR1 is SQVTM and CDR2 ANQGSEA. Trimming left V 1 base short and J 6 bases short, with 7 bases between. The CDR3 consists of 12 residues. The CDR3: CSVEVALNTIYF. DNA of the CDR3: TGCAGCGTTGAAGTGGCCTTAAACACCATATATTTT.

The rearrangement links TRBV6-5 to TRBJ1-1; D is ambiguous. Germline V CDR1 and CDR2: MNHEY, SVGAGI. The CDR3 consists of 12 residues. V lost 6 bases to trimming and J lost 4 bases, with 9 bases between them. CDR3 amino acids: CASSRPGTEAFF. The CDR3 DNA reads TGTGCCAGCAGCCGTCCCGGCACTGAAGCTTTCTTT.

This clone occurred a few times. This chain links TRBV5-1 with TRBJ2-1; 10 nucleotides match TRBD2. The CDR3 has 15 amino acids. The germline V gene encodes CDR1 SGHRS and CDR2 YFSETQ. V lost 4 bases to trimming and J lost 6 bases; unmatched junction nucleotides: 7. CDR3 nucleotides: TGCGCCAGCAGCCTCCTAGCGGGAGCCACCAATGAGCAGTTCTTC. Amino acid sequence: CASSLLAGATNEQFF.

V is TRBV6-2 or TRBV6-3 and J is TRBJ2-2, with D possibly being TRBD1 (6 bases). Trimming cost V 2 bases and J 6 bases, with 10 bases left between them. Germline-derived CDR1 and CDR2 are MNHEY and SVGEGT. This CDR3 has 14 amino acids. CDR3 sequence: CASSYPYRAGELFF. DNA of the CDR3: TGTGCCAGCAGTTACCCCTACAGGGCCGGGGAGCTGTTTTTT.

V is TRBV25-1 and J is TRBJ2-3; D unclear. The CDR3 spans 13 residues. Deletions cut 4 bases from V and 2 bases from J, with 7 bases between. From germline, CDR1 is MGHDK and CDR2 SYGVNS. The CDR3 nucleotides are TGTGCCAGCAGTGGACACTCCACAGATACGCAGTATTTT. Translated: CASSGHSTDTQYF.

The V call is TRBV4-2, the J call TRBJ2-2, with a possible D match to TRBD2 (6 bases). The length of the CDR3 is 15 residues. Trimming took 0 bases from V and 7 from J, leaving 12 bases between them. The germline gives CDR1 LGHNA, CDR2 YNFKEQ. CDR3 in DNA: TGTGCCAGCAGCCAAGATCCGGGAGCGGGCGGGGAGCTGTTTTTT. It translates to CASSQDPGAGGELFF.

This clone has just one count. V is TRBV5-1 and J is TRBJ2-3; maybe TRBD2 (5 bases). Trimming stripped 0 bases from V and 4 bases from J, with 15 bases between. From germline, CDR1 is SGHRS and CDR2 YFSETQ. The CDR3 has 16 residues. CDR3: CASSLGGLRVPDTQYF. The CDR3 bases are TGCGCCAGCAGCTTGGGCGGGTTAAGGGTCCCAGATACGCAGTATTTT.

The chain has TRBV3-1 (or the pseudogene TRBV3-2) and TRBJ2-5; 8 bases match TRBD1. The ends lost 1 base at V and 4 bases at J; junction bases unmatched: 8. This CDR3 is built from 16 residues. In germline, CDR1 is LGHDT, CDR2 YNNKEL (reference sequence). CDR3 in amino acids: CASSQGRTGRVETQYF. CDR3 nucleotide sequence: TGTGCCAGCAGCCAAGGCCGGACAGGGCGGGTAGAGACCCAGTACTTC.

The chain has TRBV29-1 and TRBJ2-3; maybe TRBD2 (6 bases). The V gene lost 7 bases and the J gene lost 5 bases, with 16 bases spanning the gap. This CDR3 has 13 amino acids. Germline V gene data show CDR1 as SQVTM and CDR2 as ANQGSEA. CDR3 coding DNA: TGCAGCGAGAGTCAGGGACTTGGAGATACGCAGTATTTT. Translation gives CSESQGLGDTQYF.

The chain combines TRBV27 with TRBJ1-3; D ambiguous. Germline CDR1 is MNHEY and CDR2 is SMNVEV (reference sequence). V was cut by 5 bases and J by 4 bases, with 12 bases left in between. The length of the CDR3 is 14 residues. The CDR3 DNA reads TGTGCCAGCAGTCAAGTGGGCGCCGGAAACACCATATATTTT. This encodes CASSQVGAGNTIYF.

The rearrangement links TRBV10-3 to TRBJ2-2; TRBD1 aligns across 8 bases. Trimming cost V 6 bases and J 3 bases; bases outside gene matches: 3. The CDR3 spans 14 residues. Germline CDR1 is ENHRY and CDR2 is SYGVKD. CDR3 nucleotide sequence: TGTGCCATCAGCAGGGGGCAGGACACCGGGGAGCTGTTTTTT. Translating gives CAISRGQDTGELFF.

The V call is TRBV2, the J call TRBJ1-5; TRBD1 aligns across 8 bases. The CDR3 length is 14 residues. Germline V gene data show CDR1 as SNHLY and CDR2 as FYNNEI. J lost 2 bases, V lost 7 bases, and 4 bases had no gene match. Written as DNA, the CDR3 is TGTGCCAGCACACTGGACAGGGGCAATCAGCCCCAGCATTTT. Translation gives CASTLDRGNQPQHF.

This clone came up a few times. The chain employs TRBV28 and TRBJ2-3; TRBD2 agrees at 11 bases. V dropped 2 bases and J dropped 3; count of bases not matched to a gene: 7. Germline CDR1 is MDHEN and CDR2 is SYDVKM. This CDR3 spans 17 amino acids. The CDR3 nucleotides read TGTGCCAGCAGTTTAACTAGCGGGAGAGGGGGAACAGATACGCAGTATTTT. Translation: CASSLTSGRGGTDTQYF.

There are a few counts of this clone. This chain uses TRBV5-4 with TRBJ1-1, with 10 bases lining up with TRBD1. The CDR3 consists of 14 residues. Germline assignment: CDR1 SGHNT and CDR2 YYREEE (reference sequence). With 3 bases clipped from V and 1 base from J, the junction kept 0 bases outside the gene matches. The DNA of the CDR3 is TGTGCCAGCAGCTGGGACAGGGGGAACACTGAAGCTTTCTTT. Its protein product is CASSWDRGNTEAFF. Full variable domain (outside the CDR3, taken from reference TRBV5-4 and TRBJ1-1): ETGVTQSPTHLIKTRGQQVTLRCSSQSGHNTVSWYQQALGQGPQFIFQYYREEENGRGNFPPRFSGLQFPNYSSELNVNALELDDSALYLCASSWDRGNTEAFFGQGTRLTVV.

This clone was detected only once. The chain employs TRBV4-2 and TRBJ2-5; 14 bases map to TRBD2. CDR1 and CDR2 (germline): LGHNA, YNFKEQ. The CDR3 sequence is 19 residues long. The ends lost 1 base at V and 9 bases at J; junction bases unmatched: 16. DNA for the CDR3: TGTGCCAGCAGCCAAGTAGGGACTAGCGGGAGTTTGCGACCACCGGCCCAGTACTTC. It translates to CASSQVGTSGSLRPPAQYF.

Comments on this clone: The same CDR3 also results from other DNA sequences found in this sample. V gene TRBV28 combines with J gene TRBJ2-7; no definite D call. Trimming pared 5 bases from V and 7 bases from J, leaving 9 bases between. Germline V CDR1 and CDR2: MDHEN, SYDVKM. This CDR3 comprises 11 residues. CDR3 region: CASSLRWEQYF. The DNA of the CDR3 is TGTGCCAGCAGTCTGCGTTGGGAGCAGTACTTC.

The V call is TRBV7-8, the J call TRBJ2-7, with 13 nucleotides matching TRBD2. CDR1 SGHVS and CDR2 FQNEAQ come from the germline V gene. The junction had 13 bases not matched to a gene; V was cut back by 5 bases and J by 6 bases. The CDR3 has 17 amino acids. The CDR3 reads CASSDFGLAGAWGEQYF. The CDR3 coding sequence is TGTGCCAGCAGCGACTTTGGACTAGCGGGAGCATGGGGCGAGCAGTACTTC.

This clone turned up a few times. The J gene is TRBJ2-3, the V gene TRBV24-1, with 12 nucleotides matching TRBD1. The CDR3 has 15 residues. CDR1 KGHDR and CDR2 SFDVKD come from the germline V gene. V dropped 4 bases and J dropped 4; count of bases not matched to a gene: 2. The CDR3 spells CATSEGQGASDTQYF. CDR3 DNA: TGTGCCACCAGTGAGGGACAGGGGGCGTCAGATACGCAGTATTTT.

The genes are TRBV6-7 and TRBJ2-1, with a weak D call TRBD1 (5 bases). TRBV6-7 is noted as an ORF with a role that remains uncertain. This CDR3 comprises 14 residues. Trimming removed 0 bases from V and 6 bases from J, with 9 bases in between. DNA for the CDR3: TGTGCCAGCAGTTACTCGGACAATACCAATGAGCAGTTCTTC. Encoded protein: CASSYSDNTNEQFF.

The chain carries TRBV24-1 and TRBJ1-1; tentatively, D is TRBD1 (6 bases). The CDR3 totals 19 residues. Trimming stripped 5 bases from V and 0 bases from J, with 24 bases between. The germline V gene has CDR1 KGHDR and CDR2 SFDVKD. CDR3 sequence: CATSATPRGRRGLNTEAFF. The CDR3 DNA is TGTGCCACCAGTGCTACCCCCAGGGGTCGCCGGGGTTTGAACACTGAAGCTTTCTTT.

The V gene is TRBV27, the J gene TRBJ2-5; 9 bases map to TRBD1. V lost 4 bases and J lost 4; bases outside the gene matches: 1. The CDR3 covers 13 residues. Germline V CDR1 and CDR2: MNHEY, SMNVEV (reference sequence). This CDR3 reads CASSSQGAETQYF. CDR3 nucleotide sequence: TGTGCCAGCAGTTCACAGGGGGCAGAGACCCAGTACTTC.

The rearrangement uses TRBV7-3 and TRBJ2-2; 9 bases align to TRBD2. CDR1 SGHTA and CDR2 FQGTGA come from the germline V gene. The V segment lost 4 bases and the J segment 3 bases; nucleotides outside the gene matches: 6. The CDR3 is 16 amino acids. CDR3 sequence: CASSSLAGWDTGELFF. The CDR3 nucleotides read TGTGCCAGCAGCTCGCTAGCGGGATGGGACACCGGGGAGCTGTTTTTT.